The clone carrying this T cell receptor (beta chain) was observed a few times. The antigen remains undetermined. These data are taken from a study of identical twins. TCRdb redid the calling of the 5' RACE reads with MiXCR, one entry per CDR3 protein. The sample holds a few hundred thousand distinct CDR3 sequences, more than 9% seen once. Points from the study as a whole: Zero-insertion analyses might be partly confounded by invariant T cells like MAIT and iNKT. There were fewer insertions in abundant cord blood beta clonotypes, but memory repertoires showed no such pattern.

V shed 3 bases and J shed 5 bases, with 11 bases lying between them. CDR1 DFQATT and CDR2 SNEGSKA come from the germline V gene (reference sequence). The CDR3 is made up of 13 amino acids. In addition, the sample was reused for a study of yellow fever vaccine responses in identical twins.

The chain links TRBV20-1 to TRBJ2-1; D ambiguous. Sequencing was carried out using PBMCs. The receptor was isolated from a woman aged 18-29 years in good health. CDR3 region: CSASVSNDNEQFF. As DNA, the CDR3 is TGCAGTGCTAGCGTCTCTAACGACAATGAGCAGTTCTTC.